This TCR beta chain was sequenced for a study of cytomegalovirus exposure and HLA in healthy donors. General study findings and limits: The majority of TCR sequences were rare, yet some public TCRs appeared in many donors.

Points on this clone: The antigen is not known.

Libraries were prepared by immunoSEQ multiplex PCR; TCRdb keeps only in-frame clonotypes and omits some of them. The sample has more than 250,000 clones; approximately 90% are singletons. It was the roughly 130-subject validation cohort, separate from the approximately 680-subject first cohort, to which the donors belonged. CDR1 is SGDLS and CDR2 is YYNGEE in the germline V gene. The V and J ends lost 3 bases and 1 base, in that order; junction bases with no gene match: 13. The CDR3 is made up of 18 amino acids. The sample taken for sequencing was PBMCs. V is TRBV9 and J is TRBJ2-1; 7 nucleotides agree with TRBD2. This receptor was taken from a woman between 18 and 29 years old in good health and CMV-seronegative. CDR3 region: CASSAERLSGASYNEQFF. In nucleotides, the CDR3 is TGTGCCAGCAGCGCAGAAAGACTGAGCGGGGCTTCCTACAATGAGCAGTTCTTC. Complete variable domain (other parts from reference TRBV9 and TRBJ2-1): DSGVTQTPKHLITATGQRVTLRCSPRSGDLSVYWYQQSLDQGLQFLIQYYNGEERAKGNILERFSAQQFPDLHSELNLSSLELGDSALYFCASSAERLSGASYNEQFFGPGTRLTVL.